This TCR beta chain was sequenced in a study of blood T cell repertoires in COVID-19. Study in general: For recovered donors of Cohort 3, there were two negative PCRs, clearance, or symptom resolution. Acute and convalescent COVID-19 specimens originated in the United States, Italy and Spain.

This clone was detected only a few times. Germline V gene sequence: CDR1 SGHTA, CDR2 FQGTGA. The V segment lost 1 base and the J segment 2 bases; nucleotides outside the gene matches: 5. This CDR3 comprises 15 residues. In the source study's methods: Quantification of nucleated cells was approximated via reference gene primer amplification. Produced via immunoSEQ multiplex PCR; TCRdb's table is partial and in-frame only. V and J calls plus clone size are reproduced from that table; the DNA served to infer D and trimming. The sample records hundreds of thousands of clones, more than 75% being singletons.

This clonotype originated in a woman in her sixties or seventies in a cohort exposed to, infected with or recovered from COVID-19 (not recorded which). The source material was PBMCs or T cells enriched from blood (not recorded which). The chain couples TRBV7-3 to TRBJ2-7; TRBD2 agrees at 7 bases. CDR3: CASSLMASGTYEQYF. In nucleotides, the CDR3 is TGTGCCAGCAGCTTAATGGCTAGCGGTACCTACGAGCAGTACTTC. Based on the CDR3 plus reference TRBV7-3 and TRBJ2-7, the full variable domain is GAGVSQTPSNKVTEKGKYVELRCDPISGHTALYWYRQSLGQGPEFLIYFQGTGAADDSGLPNDRFFAVRPEGSVSTLKIQRTERGDSAVYLCASSLMASGTYEQYFGPGTRLTVT.